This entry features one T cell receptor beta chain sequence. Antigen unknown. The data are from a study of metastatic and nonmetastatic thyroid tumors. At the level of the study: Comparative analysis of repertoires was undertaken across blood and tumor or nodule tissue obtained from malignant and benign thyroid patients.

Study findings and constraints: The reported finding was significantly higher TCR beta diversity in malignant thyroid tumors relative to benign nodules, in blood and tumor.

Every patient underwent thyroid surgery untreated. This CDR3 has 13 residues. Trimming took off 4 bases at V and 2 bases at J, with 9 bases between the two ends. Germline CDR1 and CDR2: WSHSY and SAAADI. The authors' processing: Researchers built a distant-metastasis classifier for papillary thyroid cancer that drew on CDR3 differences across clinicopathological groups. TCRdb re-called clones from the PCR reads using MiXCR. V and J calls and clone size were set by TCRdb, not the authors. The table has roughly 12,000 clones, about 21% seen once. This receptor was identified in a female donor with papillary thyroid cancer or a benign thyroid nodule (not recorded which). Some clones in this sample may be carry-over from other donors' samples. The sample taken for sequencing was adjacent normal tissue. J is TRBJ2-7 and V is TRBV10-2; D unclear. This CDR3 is CASSADVTYEQYF. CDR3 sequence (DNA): TGCGCCAGCAGTGCGGACGTCACCTACGAGCAGTACTTC.